The sequence of this T cell receptor (beta chain) was determined in a study of response to subunit inactivated influenza vaccine listed by TCRdb under 2018. Study-wide context: Deep quantitative T cell receptor repertoire profiling was used in the study to track responses to a trivalent subunit inactivated influenza vaccine. The research as a whole found: It was suggested by the authors that each seasonal influenza vaccination may recruit only a limited number of new T cells.

Library generation was performed with RT-PCR. The sequencer was an Illumina HiSeq 2500. TCRdb reworked the public reads: Q25 trimming with fastp, MiXCR clone assembly, productive beta chains retained. For every CDR3 protein sequence, its rows merge into one entry that carries the most common genes and DNA. The sample table shows just under 550,000 distinct CDR3 sequences, and under 30% are seen once. The top ten hold roughly 2.8% of the sample. As concerns this clonotype: Its recognized antigen is unknown. The sample holds no much larger clone one base away, and base qualities are not on file.

The CDR3, cysteine through phenylalanine, is 12 amino acids long. Only the CDR3 DNA stays, 36 bases, in frame from base 1. The V and J ends are trimmed by 8 bases and 1 base, leaving 8 bases between them. CDR1 and CDR2 are drawn from the germline V gene: ENHRY, SYGVKD. These data also formed part of another study, on T cells expressing NK-cell markers. As described in the second report: The TCR beta cDNA libraries were made using 5'RACE template switching, a step that added both a universal primer site and unique molecular identifiers. TCR beta-chain repertoires were profiled in sorted CD3+CD56+NKG2C+, CD3+CD56+NKG2C- and CD3+CD56-NKG2C+ T-cell subsets from roughly eight donors. Among the eight sequenced donors, only one was HCMV-seronegative, while the other seven were HCMV-seropositive. To restrict sorting to alphabetaTCR-expressing T cells, an anti-gammadeltaTCR antibody was added in several experiments. In several donors, the dominant CD3+CD56+NKG2C+ clonotypes were found to rank among the top 10 CD8+ clonotypes and to make up about 1.0-8% of CD8+ T cells. Those dominant clonotypes were again the most abundant among CD3+CD56-NKG2C+ cells in a few donors, at about 25-60.1%. It remained unclear whether the expanded NKG2C-expressing T cell clones were specific for HCMV antigens. The study sequenced eight donors, all healthy volunteers chosen at random: three men and five women. HCMV serostatus was determined by detecting HCMV-specific IgG in serum with a commercial ELISA kit. Peripheral blood mononuclear cells were isolated from blood by Ficoll density gradient centrifugation. Using Miltenyi isolation kits, CD4+ and CD8+ T cells were isolated from PBMC through magnetic immunoseparation. Priming for cDNA synthesis came from the TCR beta constant segment, and two successive PCR amplification steps followed. Illumina HiSeq 2000/2500, MiSeq or NextSeq was used to sequence libraries as 2 x 150 bp reads. Reads were demultiplexed and grouped by UMI with MIGEC, and clonotypes were assembled and quantified with MiTCR. To exclude erroneous sequences, only TCR cDNA sequences supported by at least two reads were retained. The tcR package was used for downstream repertoire analysis, and clonotypes were matched across fractions by CDR3 nucleotide sequence plus V segment. VDJmatch was used to annotate antigen specificity against VDJdb, with one amino acid substitution allowed in CDR3.

This TCR was sampled from a man over 45 who received an inactivated influenza vaccine. Donor details come from another sample of the same person, matched by shared clones. The sequenced sample was CD4+ T cells sorted from PBMCs, obtained 11 to 12 days after vaccination. The sequence joins TRBV10-3 to TRBJ2-5, with the D gene not confidently named. The CDR3 protein is CAIRGGQETQYF. The sequenced DNA: TGTGCCATCCGTGGCGGCCAAGAGACCCAGTACTTC.